The 12 T cell receptor beta chains in this list originate from one sample, sequenced in a study of blood T cells in healthy people across ages. Together with a sample-barcoded 5' primer, a J-beta primer mix was included in a second PCR lasting roughly 6 to 12 cycles. TCRdb processed the 5' RACE reads anew with MiXCR; each CDR3 protein has one entry. The sample shows around 1,000,000 distinct CDR3 sequences, 20% to 25% of them seen only once. In addition, the sample was reused for a study of T cells of mothers and their children.

The specimen was blood. Every receptor here comes from a girl between 2 and 10 years old in good health.

Only a few counts were recorded for this clonotype. The gene calls are TRBV28 and TRBJ2-3; 11 nucleotides agree with TRBD2. Germline assignment: CDR1 MDHEN and CDR2 SYDVKM. The CDR3 totals 17 residues. The V and J ends lost 5 bases and 2 bases, in that order; junction bases with no gene match: 9. Written as DNA, the CDR3 is TGTGCCAGCAGTCCAGGCGTTAGCGGGAGGGCCACAGATACGCAGTATTTT. Encoded protein: CASSPGVSGRATDTQYF.

With respect to this clonotype: At one of its ends the junction is not consistent with the germline gene, which may arise from a read error. As DNA, the CDR3 is TGTGCTAGCAGCTCCTCAGGGAAAGGAAAACTGTTTTTT. Amino acid sequence: CASSSSGKGKLFF. The genes are TRBV7-7 and TRBJ1-4; perhaps TRBD1 as D (5 bases). CDR1 SSHAT and CDR2 FNYEAQ come from the germline V gene (reference sequence). CDR3 length equals 13 residues.

The gene calls are TRBV5-8 and TRBJ2-5; D call uncertain. The germline CDR1 and CDR2 sequences are SGHTS and YDEGEE. V was clipped by 0 bases and J by 0 bases, with 6 bases between them. The CDR3 length is 14 residues. CDR3 residues: CASSLDTNQETQYF. CDR3 nucleotides: TGTGCCAGCAGCTTGGATACTAACCAAGAGACCCAGTACTTC.

The CDR3 loop reads CASVLDGKLRPLHF. The CDR3 nucleotides read TGTGCCAGCGTCTTAGATGGTAAACTCAGACCCCTCCACTTT. The chain employs TRBV2 and TRBJ1-6; D unclear. This CDR3 has 14 residues. Germline CDR1 is SNHLY and CDR2 is FYNNEI. V lost 8 bases and J lost 12, with 20 bases in between.

The chain employs TRBV12-3 or TRBV12-4 and TRBJ2-2, with D possibly called TRBD1 or TRBD2 (5 bases each). The CDR3 is 16 residues long. Trimming took off 4 bases at V and 1 base at J, with 13 bases between the two ends. The CDR3 DNA sequence: TGTGCCAGCAGTTCCCCGGGACCGAGGAACACCGGGGAGCTGTTTTTT. It specifies CASSSPGPRNTGELFF.

The table lists this clonotype with a few counts. The chain employs TRBV7-3 and TRBJ2-1; no reliable D call. Looked up from germline, CDR1 is SGHTA and CDR2 is FQGTGA. V was trimmed by 2 bases and J by 9 bases, leaving 11 bases between them. This CDR3 region has 13 residues. As DNA, the CDR3 is TGTGCCAGCAGCTTACAAGGACCGGGTGAGCAGTTCTTC. This encodes CASSLQGPGEQFF.

This sequence joins TRBV4-1 and TRBJ2-1; D unresolved. The CDR3 covers 17 residues. Trimming left V 2 bases short and J 0 bases short, with 14 bases between. Per germline, CDR1 MGHRA and CDR2 YSYEKL. The DNA for the CDR3 is TGCGCCAGCAGCCAAAATCAAGACTTGAGCTCCTACAATGAGCAGTTCTTC. Translating gives CASSQNQDLSSYNEQFF.

J is TRBJ1-1 and V is TRBV29-1; D not certain. Trimming pared 7 bases from V and 9 bases from J, leaving 6 bases between. This CDR3 has 8 residues. Germline loops: CDR1 SQVTM, CDR2 ANQGSEA. CDR3: CSDAQAFF. Here the CDR3 DNA reads TGCAGCGACGCGCAAGCTTTCTTT.

This chain connects TRBV24-1 to TRBJ2-1; a weak D match, TRBD2 (6 bases). The ends were cut back, 4 bases at V and 0 bases at J, with 18 bases in the middle. CDR1 is KGHDR and CDR2 is SFDVKD in the germline V gene. This CDR3 region has 18 residues. The CDR3 region is CATSDVSGLPSSYNEQFF. CDR3 nucleotide sequence: TGTGCCACCAGTGACGTATCGGGACTTCCGAGCTCCTACAATGAGCAGTTCTTC.

The table lists this clonotype with a few counts. V gene TRBV27 combines with J gene TRBJ2-1; no clear D gene. The CDR3 contains 17 residues. V was pared by 3 bases and J by 0 bases, with 15 bases between. Germline V gives CDR1 MNHEY, CDR2 SMNVEV (reference sequence). This chain's CDR3 is CASSLLVPAVSYNEQFF. CDR3 sequence (DNA): TGTGCCAGCAGTTTGCTTGTTCCTGCGGTCTCCTACAATGAGCAGTTCTTC.

This rearrangement joins TRBV6-5 to TRBJ1-5, with D possibly TRBD1 on 5 matching bases. The CDR3 has 15 residues. Germline values: CDR1 MNHEY, CDR2 SVGAGI. Trimming took off 5 bases at V and 6 bases at J, with 17 bases between the two ends. CDR3 DNA: TGTGCCAGCAGTCCTCAGGGAGGATATGCTCAGCCCCAGCATTTT. It yields the protein CASSPQGGYAQPQHF.

This chain links TRBV18 with TRBJ1-1; possible D gene TRBD1, 6 bases. The CDR3 sequence is 14 residues long. CDR1 and CDR2 (germline): KGHSH, LQKENI. Trimming removed 4 bases at V and 3 bases at J, with 12 bases between. The CDR3 nucleotides read TGTGCCAGCTCACAGACAGGACTTCACACTGAAGCTTTCTTT. It is translated as CASSQTGLHTEAFF.